This T cell receptor beta chain was sequenced in a study of shared clonotypes between healthy human individuals. On this clone itself: Its antigen is currently unknown.

It was CD45RO-negative cells, positively selected for CCR7, that made up naive CD8 cells, with terminally differentiated effector memory CD45RA+ cells excluded. Running of the assay took place at deep level. Produced via immunoSEQ multiplex PCR; TCRdb's table is partial and in-frame only. The table has under 700,000 clones, about 95% seen once. The CDR3 length is 17 residues. The ends lost 2 bases at V and 4 bases at J; junction bases unmatched: 12. Germline CDR1 and CDR2: MDHEN and SYDVKM. Overall study findings and caveats: Around 5% of naive CD4 clonotypes were common to four donors. Researchers sampled only blood; tissue repertoires likely differ.

Sequences were obtained from naive CD8+ T cells sorted from blood. The chain has TRBV28 and TRBJ1-1, with 8 bases fitting TRBD1. This TCR came from a woman in her twenties or thirties in good health. CDR3 region: CASSLTPGGRGLTEAFF. CDR3 bases: TGTGCCAGCAGTTTAACCCCGGGGGGCAGGGGGCTCACTGAAGCTTTCTTT.